The next 5 T cell receptor beta chains were all read from a single sample in a study of cytomegalovirus exposure and HLA in healthy donors. Vbeta (60) and Jbeta (13) primers were used in the PCR. Assay used: immunoSEQ multiplex PCR; TCRdb lists only in-frame clones, some missing. The sample holds 85,000 to 120,000 clones, over 70% seen once. Sequencing was done on a sample of PBMCs. The receptors here all came from a female donor in good health and CMV-seronegative.

The chain links TRBV11-2 to TRBJ2-1; the D is unclear. V was cut by 5 bases and J by 3 bases, with 5 bases left in between. Germline V gene lookup returns CDR1 SGHAT and CDR2 FQNNGV. The CDR3 sequence is 12 residues long. CDR3 region: CASSTYYNEQFF. In nucleotides, the CDR3 is TGTGCCAGCAGCACATACTACAATGAGCAGTTCTTC.

V gene TRBV13 combines with J gene TRBJ2-3; no clear D. The CDR3 extends over 16 amino acids. Germline V CDR1 and CDR2: PRHDT, FYEKMQ (reference sequence). The ends were cut back, 3 bases at V and 0 bases at J, with 13 bases in the middle. CDR3 DNA: TGTGCCAGCAGCTTGTATCGGCAGGTTAGCACAGATACGCAGTATTTT. Amino acids: CASSLYRQVSTDTQYF.

This chain uses TRBV7-3 with TRBJ2-3; TRBD2 might be the D (6 bases). The CDR3 spans 15 residues. Trimming pared 5 bases from V and 1 base from J, leaving 13 bases between. Germline lookup yields CDR1 SGHTA and CDR2 FQGTGA. The CDR3 nucleotides are TGTGCCAGCAGCCCCGTGGCTAGCGGCACAGATACGCAGTATTTT. Its translation is CASSPVASGTDTQYF.

The CDR3 DNA sequence: TGTGCCAGCAGGTCTGCACAGGCAGATACGCAGTATTTT. Its protein is CASRSAQADTQYF. J is TRBJ2-3 and V is TRBV6-6; D may be TRBD1 (5 bases). Germline CDR1 reads MNHNY; CDR2 reads SVGAGI (reference sequence). The CDR3 is 13 amino acids. V lost 6 bases and J lost 4, with 11 bases in between.

V is TRBV6-1 and J is TRBJ2-2; D possibly corresponds to TRBD1 (6 bases). The CDR3 runs to 13 residues. Germline V gene lookup returns CDR1 MNHNS and CDR2 SASEGT. V shed 8 bases and J shed 8 bases, with 15 bases lying between them. The CDR3 DNA reads TGTGCCAGCCGGACAGAGGTGGGGGGGGAGCTGTTTTTT. Its protein is CASRTEVGGELFF.